The TCR beta chain described here comes from a study of T cell clonotyping in hematopoietic cell transplantation. Blood collection times were about day -28 and days 30, 100, 180 posttransplant. TCRdb's copy holds only in-frame clones and misses some; the assay was immunoSEQ multiplex PCR. The sample has 13,000 or so clones, less than 75% seen once. V lost 6 bases and J lost 7; bases outside the gene matches: 7. The CDR3 length is 13 residues. In germline, CDR1 is MGHDK, CDR2 SYGVNS. This clone was counted only a few times. The clonotype was recovered from a male patient between 55 and 70 years old who had an allogeneic stem cell transplant from an unrelated donor, so the T cells may come from the graft donor. Some clones in this sample may be carry-over from other donors' samples. The chain carries TRBV25-1 and TRBJ1-1; 8 bases match TRBD1. The sequences come from peripheral blood mononuclear cells, collected 180 days after allogeneic stem cell transplant. The CDR3 sequence: CASRDPQGVEAFF. The CDR3 DNA reads TGTGCCAGCAGAGATCCACAGGGGGTTGAAGCTTTCTTT.